The clone carrying this T cell receptor (beta chain) has only one observation. No antigen is known for it. The source of the sample is a study of lymphopenia after photon versus proton radiotherapy. Study results and caveats: Under photons, naive T cells and diversity fell while effector/memory populations rose. Better survival with proton therapy was suggested as possible, not demonstrated.

V lost 4 bases and J 1 base, leaving 7 bases between the germline ends. Germline V lookup: CDR1 SGHVS, CDR2 FQNEAQ. The CDR3 runs 13 residues. This table comes from immunoSEQ multiplex PCR, and its TCRdb copy is limited to in-frame clones, with some not included. The table records over 35,000 clones, roughly 84% of them present only once. This chain links TRBV7-8 with TRBJ2-5; D not certain. The specimen was peripheral blood, collected from a patient treated with proton-based radiotherapy. This sequence was found in an older woman with pancreatic cancer. Some clones in this sample may be carry-over from other donors' samples. As DNA, the CDR3 is TGTGCCAGCAGCTCTCACCCCCAAGAGACCCAGTACTTC. Translating gives CASSSHPQETQYF.